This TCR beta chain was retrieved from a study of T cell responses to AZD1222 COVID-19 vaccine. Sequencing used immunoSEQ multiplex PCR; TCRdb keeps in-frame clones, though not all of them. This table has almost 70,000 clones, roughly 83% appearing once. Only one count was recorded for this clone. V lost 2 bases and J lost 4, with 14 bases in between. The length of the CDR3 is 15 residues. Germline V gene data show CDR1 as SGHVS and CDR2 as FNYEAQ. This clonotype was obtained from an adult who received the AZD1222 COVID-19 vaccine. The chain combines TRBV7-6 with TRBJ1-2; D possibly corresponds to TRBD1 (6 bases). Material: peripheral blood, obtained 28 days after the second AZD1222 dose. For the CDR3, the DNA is TGTGCCAGCAGCTTAAATACGAGGGGGTCCTATGGCTACACCTTC. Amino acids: CASSLNTRGSYGYTF.